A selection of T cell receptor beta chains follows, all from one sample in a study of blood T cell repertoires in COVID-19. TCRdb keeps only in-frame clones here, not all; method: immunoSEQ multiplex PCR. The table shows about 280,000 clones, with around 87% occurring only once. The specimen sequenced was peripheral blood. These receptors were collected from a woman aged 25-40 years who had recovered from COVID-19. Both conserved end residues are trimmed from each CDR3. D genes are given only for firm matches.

CDR3 protein: ASSWGVSGNNEQY; D gene: NA; CDR3 length: 13; J gene: TRBJ2-7; V gene: TRBV5-4
CDR3 protein: ASSFKRQDMNTEAF; D gene: NA; CDR3 length: 14; J gene: TRBJ1-1; V gene: TRBV5-1
CDR3 protein: ASRPEAVYNSPLH; D gene: NA; CDR3 length: 13; J gene: TRBJ1-6; V gene: TRBV27
CDR3 protein: ASSRPGTGFGAF; D gene: TRBD1; CDR3 length: 12; J gene: TRBJ1-1; V gene: TRBV6-5
CDR3 protein: ASSPATGVWWYEQY; D gene: NA; CDR3 length: 14; J gene: TRBJ2-7; V gene: TRBV7-9
CDR3 protein: ASSPRQGGSNEKLF; D gene: TRBD1; CDR3 length: 14; J gene: TRBJ1-4; V gene: TRBV4-3
CDR3 protein: ASSSRVGAEAPLH; D gene: NA; CDR3 length: 13; J gene: TRBJ1-6; V gene: TRBV27
CDR3 protein: ASSEAIGTSNEQF; D gene: NA; CDR3 length: 13; J gene: TRBJ2-1; V gene: TRBV6-1
CDR3 protein: ASGTKQGPYTEAF; D gene: NA; CDR3 length: 13; J gene: TRBJ1-1; V gene: TRBV27
CDR3 protein: ATSRGKDTEAF; D gene: NA; CDR3 length: 11; J gene: TRBJ1-1; V gene: TRBV24-1
CDR3 protein: ASSETTGGYGYT; D gene: TRBD1; CDR3 length: 12; J gene: TRBJ1-2; V gene: TRBV25-1
CDR3 protein: ASSPSSQTTKPYEQY; D gene: NA; CDR3 length: 15; J gene: TRBJ2-7; V gene: TRBV7-9
CDR3 protein: ASSLVAGQKSSGYT; D gene: NA; CDR3 length: 14; J gene: TRBJ1-2; V gene: TRBV7-2
CDR3 protein: ASSMTDSPLH; D gene: NA; CDR3 length: 10; J gene: TRBJ1-6; V gene: TRBV28
CDR3 protein: ASSQAEVPSYGYT; D gene: NA; CDR3 length: 13; J gene: TRBJ1-2; V gene: TRBV4-2
CDR3 protein: ASSTGLAGTTDTQY; D gene: TRBD2; CDR3 length: 14; J gene: TRBJ2-3; V gene: TRBV5-1
CDR3 protein: ASSPPGDQPQH; D gene: NA; CDR3 length: 11; J gene: TRBJ1-5; V gene: TRBV4-1
CDR3 protein: ASSPYGTETQY; D gene: NA; CDR3 length: 11; J gene: TRBJ2-5; V gene: TRBV5-4